This TCR beta chain was recovered during a study of T cells in Graves' hyperthyroidism and ophthalmopathy. Whole-study context: Initial diagnosis, before any treatment, was when peripheral blood was collected. Study findings and constraints: Ophthalmopathy onset followed model prediction by a median about 6.5 months.

Trimming stripped 0 bases from V and 3 bases from J, with 10 bases between. Germline loops: CDR1 SGHDT, CDR2 YYEEEE. The CDR3 has 14 residues. There were TCR beta CDR3 regions amplified from RNA transcripts. The HTBI set primed first-round TCR CDR3 RT-PCR. Each CDR3 protein is one row after TCRdb ran MiXCR on the multiplex PCR reads. The sample consists of over 700,000 distinct CDR3 sequences, over 35% of them appearing once. This clonotype was found many times. The antigen is undetermined. The source is a woman aged 40 to 50 with Graves' hyperthyroidism. Sample: blood. The chain combines TRBV5-6 with TRBJ2-7, with D perhaps TRBD1 (6 bases). The DNA of the CDR3 is TGTGCCAGCAGCTTGGAGGACAGCTACTACGAGCAGTACTTC. It yields the protein CASSLEDSYYEQYF.